The 2 T cell receptor beta chains presented below share a single source sample, sequenced in a study of shared clonotypes between healthy human individuals. Assay: immunoSEQ multiplex PCR; the TCRdb copy retains only in-frame clones and omits some. The table records around 1.9 million clones, roughly 91% of them present only once. Naive CD8 cells lacked CD45RO, underwent positive selection for CCR7 and left out terminally differentiated effector memory CD45RA+ cells. Input material: naive CD8+ T cells from PBMCs. These TCRs come from a young man in good health. Some clones in this sample may be carry-over from other donors' samples.

On this clone itself: The sample has other DNA sequences that encode this CDR3 too. V gene TRBV7-9 combines with J gene TRBJ2-3, with 9 bases that match TRBD2. CDR3 size: 15 residues. J was trimmed by 0 bases and V by 5 bases; bases with no gene match: 3. The germline CDR1 and CDR2 sequences are SEHNR and FQNEAQ (reference sequence). In DNA form, the CDR3 reads TGTGCCAGCAGCAACAGCGGGGGGAGCACAGATACGCAGTATTTT. Its protein product is CASSNSGGSTDTQYF.

The V call is TRBV6-5, the J call TRBJ1-2; possible D gene TRBD1, 5 bases. Trimming left V 6 bases short and J 8 bases short, with 16 bases between. The CDR3 loop spans 13 amino acids. CDR1 and CDR2 from the germline V gene are MNHEY and SVGAGI. CDR3 protein: CASRRDLSRGYTF. CDR3 nucleotides: TGTGCCAGCAGAAGGGACCTCTCTCGGGGCTACACCTTC.